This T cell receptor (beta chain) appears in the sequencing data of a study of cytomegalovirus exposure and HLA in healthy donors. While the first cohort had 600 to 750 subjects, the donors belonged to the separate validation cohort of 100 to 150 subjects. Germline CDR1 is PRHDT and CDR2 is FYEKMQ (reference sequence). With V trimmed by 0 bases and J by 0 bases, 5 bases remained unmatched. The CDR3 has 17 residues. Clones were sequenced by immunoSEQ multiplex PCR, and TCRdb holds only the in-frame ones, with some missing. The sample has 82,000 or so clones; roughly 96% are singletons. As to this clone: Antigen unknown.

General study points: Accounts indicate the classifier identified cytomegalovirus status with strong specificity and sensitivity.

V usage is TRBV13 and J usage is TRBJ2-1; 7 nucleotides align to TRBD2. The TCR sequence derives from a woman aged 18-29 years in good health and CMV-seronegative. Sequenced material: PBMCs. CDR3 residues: CASSLGGGGSSYNEQFF. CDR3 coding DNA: TGTGCCAGCAGCTTAGGGGGCGGGGGTAGCTCCTACAATGAGCAGTTCTTC.